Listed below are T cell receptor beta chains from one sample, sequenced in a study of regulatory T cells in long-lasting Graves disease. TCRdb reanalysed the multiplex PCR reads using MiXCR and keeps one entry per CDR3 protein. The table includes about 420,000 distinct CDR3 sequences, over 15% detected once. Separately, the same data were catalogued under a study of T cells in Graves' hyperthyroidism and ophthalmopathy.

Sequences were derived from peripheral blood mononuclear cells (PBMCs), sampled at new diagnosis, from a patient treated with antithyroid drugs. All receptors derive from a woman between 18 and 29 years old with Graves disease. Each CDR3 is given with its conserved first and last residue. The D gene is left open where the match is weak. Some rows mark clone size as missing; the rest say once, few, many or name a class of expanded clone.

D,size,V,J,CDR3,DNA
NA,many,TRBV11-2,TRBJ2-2,CASSFQPGRNTGELFF,TGTGCCAGCAGCTTTCAGCCGGGACGGAACACCGGGGAGCTGTTTTTT
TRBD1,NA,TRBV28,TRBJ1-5,CASRGQGAGQPQHF,TGTGCCAGCCGCGGACAGGGGGCGGGTCAGCCCCAGCATTTT
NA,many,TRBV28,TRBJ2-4,CASSFRGAVAKNIQYF,TGTGCCAGCAGTTTTAGGGGGGCGGTGGCCAAAAACATTCAGTACTTC
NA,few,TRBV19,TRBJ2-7,CASGPPGRHEQYF,TGTGCCTCCGGCCCCCCGGGACGCCACGAGCAGTACTTC
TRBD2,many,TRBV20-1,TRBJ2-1,CSATRGSSGREQFF,TGCAGTGCTACCCGAGGGTCTAGCGGACGAGAGCAGTTCTTC
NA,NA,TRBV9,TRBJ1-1,CASSVGPGRVEAFF,TGTGCCAGCAGCGTAGGCCCAGGACGGGTTGAAGCTTTCTTT
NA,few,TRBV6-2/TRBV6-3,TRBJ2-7,CASSPQAGHYEQYF,TGTGCCAGCAGTCCCCAAGCGGGTCACTACGAGCAGTACTTC
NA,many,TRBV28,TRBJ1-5,CASRPGSSRMWPQHF,TGTGCCAGCAGGCCCGGGTCCTCCCGAATGTGGCCCCAGCATTTT
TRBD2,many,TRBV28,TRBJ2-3,CASLPGGGFTDTQYF,TGTGCCAGCCTTCCGGGCGGGGGGTTCACAGATACGCAGTATTTT
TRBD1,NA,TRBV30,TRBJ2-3,CAWHRDRAADTQYF,TGTGCCTGGCACCGGGACAGGGCCGCAGATACGCAGTATTTT
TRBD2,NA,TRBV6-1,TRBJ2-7,CASRTLECGSSYEQYF,TGTGCCAGCAGGACCCTGGAATGCGGGAGCTCCTACGAGCAGTACTTC
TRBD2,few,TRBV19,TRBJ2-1,CASSIVFRRGGYDEQFF,TGTGCCAGTAGTATAGTCTTTCGGCGGGGGGGATACGATGAGCAGTTCTTC
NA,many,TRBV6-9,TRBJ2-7,CASSFTLSSYEQYF,TGTGCCAGCAGTTTTACCCTGAGCTCCTACGAGCAGTACTTC
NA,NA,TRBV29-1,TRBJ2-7,CSVVKGTHEQYF,TGCAGCGTTGTTAAGGGGACCCACGAGCAGTACTTC
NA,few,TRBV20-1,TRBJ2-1,CSAPGAEQFF,TGCAGTGCCCCGGGAGCAGAGCAGTTCTTC
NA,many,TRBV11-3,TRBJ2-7,CASSLDIMSSYEQYF,TGTGCCAGCAGCTTAGATATAATGAGCTCCTACGAGCAGTACTTC
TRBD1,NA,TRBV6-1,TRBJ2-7,CASGVVGQGSYEQYF,TGTGCCAGCGGAGTGGTGGGACAGGGATCCTACGAGCAGTACTTC
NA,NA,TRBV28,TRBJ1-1,CASSLVRGYTEAFF,TGTGCCAGCAGTTTAGTCAGGGGCTACACTGAAGCTTTCTTT
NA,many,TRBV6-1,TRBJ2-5,CASNGHPRAETQYF,TGTGCCAGCAACGGACACCCTCGGGCGGAGACCCAGTACTTC
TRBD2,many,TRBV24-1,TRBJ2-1,CATRPSGGNNEQFF,TGTGCCACCCGGCCTAGCGGGGGAAACAATGAGCAGTTCTTC
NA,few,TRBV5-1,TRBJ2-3,CASSLVVREIADTQYF,TGCGCCAGCAGCTTGGTTGTCAGGGAAATAGCAGATACGCAGTATTTT
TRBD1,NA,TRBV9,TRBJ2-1,CASSDPDRVSSYEQFF,TGTGCCAGCAGCGACCCAGACAGGGTTTCTTCGTATGAGCAGTTCTTC
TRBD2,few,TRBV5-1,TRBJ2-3,CASSFGLDTDTQYF,TGCGCCAGCAGCTTCGGACTAGACACAGATACGCAGTATTTT
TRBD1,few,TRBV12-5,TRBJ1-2,CASGSPKTGQRDYGYTF,TGTGCTAGTGGTTCTCCTAAGACAGGGCAAAGGGACTATGGCTACACCTTC
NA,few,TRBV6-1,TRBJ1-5,CASGARGRGTQPQHF,TGTGCCAGCGGCGCCCGGGGAAGAGGAACTCAGCCCCAGCATTTT
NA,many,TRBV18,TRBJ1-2,CASSPLLGTMSDYGYTF,TGTGCCAGCTCACCACTACTCGGGACAATGAGTGACTATGGCTACACCTTC
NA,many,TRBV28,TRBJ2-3,CASSTGLPDTQYF,TGTGCCAGCAGCACAGGGCTCCCGGATACGCAGTATTTT
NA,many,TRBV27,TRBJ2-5,CASRGTGYQETQYF,TGTGCCAGCAGGGGTACAGGGTACCAAGAGACCCAGTACTTC
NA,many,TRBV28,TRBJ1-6,CASSILPSPLHF,TGTGCCAGCAGTATACTACCCTCACCCCTCCACTTT
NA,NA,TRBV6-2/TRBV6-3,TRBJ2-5,CASSYSIFDREGYNEQYF,TGTGCCAGCAGTTACTCGATCTTTGACAGGGAGGGATACAATGAGCAGTACTTC
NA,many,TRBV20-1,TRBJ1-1,CSARELTGLGTEAFF,TGCAGTGCTAGAGAACTTACAGGGCTCGGGACTGAAGCTTTCTTT
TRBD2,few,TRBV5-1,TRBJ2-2,CASSLVASGTTGELFF,TGCGCCAGCAGCTTGGTTGCTAGCGGGACCACCGGGGAGCTGTTTTTT
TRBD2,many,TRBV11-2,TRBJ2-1,CASSTLAGVYNEQFF,TGTGCCAGCAGCACACTAGCGGGAGTTTACAATGAGCAGTTCTTC
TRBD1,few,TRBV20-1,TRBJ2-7,CSASPHRDRGVYEQYF,TGCAGTGCTTCGCCCCACCGGGACAGGGGTGTATACGAGCAGTACTTC
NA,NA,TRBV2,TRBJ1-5,CASSVRGAKGQPQHF,TGTGCCAGCAGTGTACGGGGCGCTAAGGGTCAGCCCCAGCATTTT
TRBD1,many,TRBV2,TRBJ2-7,CASSEMGQGVYEQYF,TGTGCCAGCAGTGAAATGGGACAGGGTGTCTACGAGCAGTACTTC
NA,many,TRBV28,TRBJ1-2,CASTNPGRGYTF,TGTGCCAGCACCAACCCCGGAAGGGGCTACACCTTC
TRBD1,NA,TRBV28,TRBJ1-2,CASSSNPGGANYGYTF,TGTGCCAGCAGTTCCAACCCAGGGGGAGCTAACTATGGCTACACCTTC
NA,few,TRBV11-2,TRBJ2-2,CASSPEGVVTGELFF,TGTGCCAGCAGCCCCGAGGGGGTGGTCACCGGGGAGCTGTTTTTT
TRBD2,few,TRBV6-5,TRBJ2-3,CASSYSLLAGVPDTQYF,TGTGCCAGCAGTTACTCCCTACTAGCGGGAGTACCAGATACGCAGTATTTT
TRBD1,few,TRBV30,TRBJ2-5,CAWSTGEETQYF,TGTGCCTGGAGTACAGGGGAAGAGACCCAGTACTTC
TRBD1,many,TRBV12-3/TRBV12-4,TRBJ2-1,CASSLGDRGFRSYNEQFF,TGTGCCAGCAGTTTAGGGGACAGGGGTTTCAGGTCCTACAATGAGCAGTTCTTC
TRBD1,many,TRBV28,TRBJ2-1,CASSVDRAGAGNEQFF,TGTGCCAGCAGTGTAGACAGGGCCGGTGCCGGCAATGAGCAGTTCTTC
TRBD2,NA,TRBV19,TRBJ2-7,CASSIAARTSGRYEQYF,TGTGCCAGTAGTATAGCGGCTCGGACTAGCGGGAGATACGAGCAGTACTTC
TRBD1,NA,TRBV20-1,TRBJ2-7,CSRPGTGPYEQYF,TGCAGTCGACCCGGGACAGGCCCCTACGAGCAGTACTTC
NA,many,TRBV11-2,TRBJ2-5,CASSKQGSETQYF,TGTGCCAGCAGCAAGCAGGGTTCAGAGACCCAGTACTTC
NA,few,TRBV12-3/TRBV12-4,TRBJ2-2,CASSLIWTWEAIDANTGELFF,TGTGCCAGCAGTTTGATTTGGACGTGGGAGGCGATCGACGCGAACACCGGGGAGCTGTTTTTT
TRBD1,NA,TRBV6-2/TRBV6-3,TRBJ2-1,CASSYRDREGREQFF,TGTGCCAGCAGTTACCGGGACAGGGAAGGTCGTGAGCAGTTCTTC
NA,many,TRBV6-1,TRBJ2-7,CASSPIVWGRTPYEQYF,TGTGCCAGCAGCCCAATCGTATGGGGCCGGACGCCTTACGAGCAGTACTTC
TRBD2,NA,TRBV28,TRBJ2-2,CASSFWTSANTGELFF,TGTGCCAGCAGTTTTTGGACTAGCGCGAACACCGGGGAGCTGTTTTTT
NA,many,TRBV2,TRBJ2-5,CASSVSGLQETQYF,TGTGCCAGCAGTGTTTCAGGACTTCAAGAGACCCAGTACTTC